This T cell receptor beta chain was profiled in a study of siplizumab effects on memory and regulatory T cells. Study-level findings and limits: A significant reduction in alloreactive sequences traceable to unstimulated CD4+ memory cells was produced by siplizumab.

Notes on this clone: As yet, its antigen is unknown.

The V gene end was trimmed by 5 bases and the J gene end by 3 bases; junction bases not matched to a gene: 5. This CDR3 region has 15 residues. Germline V gene sequence: CDR1 SGHRS, CDR2 YFSETQ. Using immunoSEQ multiplex PCR, the repertoire was profiled, and TCRdb retains in-frame clones only, with some absent. The sample yields 110,000 or so clones, roughly 91% seen once. The rearrangement links TRBV5-1 to TRBJ2-7; 13 bases align to TRBD2. The clonotype originates from a human donor in good health. Sequenced input: CD4+ T cells sorted from blood. Here the CDR3 reads CASRAGLAGVYEQYF. For the CDR3, the DNA is TGCGCCAGCAGAGCTGGACTAGCGGGGGTCTACGAGCAGTACTTC.